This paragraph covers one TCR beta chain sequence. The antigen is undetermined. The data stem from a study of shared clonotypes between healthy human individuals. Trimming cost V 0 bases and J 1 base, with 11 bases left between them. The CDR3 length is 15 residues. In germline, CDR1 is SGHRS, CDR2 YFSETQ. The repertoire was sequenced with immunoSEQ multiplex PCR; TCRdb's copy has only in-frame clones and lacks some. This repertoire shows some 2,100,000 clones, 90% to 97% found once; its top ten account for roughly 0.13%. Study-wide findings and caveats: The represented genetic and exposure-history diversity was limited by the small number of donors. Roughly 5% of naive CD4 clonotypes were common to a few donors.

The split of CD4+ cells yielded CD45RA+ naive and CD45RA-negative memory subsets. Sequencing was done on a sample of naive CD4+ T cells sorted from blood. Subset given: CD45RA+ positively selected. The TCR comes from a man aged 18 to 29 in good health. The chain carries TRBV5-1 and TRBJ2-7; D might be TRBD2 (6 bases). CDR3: CASSLVSGTSYEQYF. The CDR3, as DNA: TGCGCCAGCAGCTTGGTTTCCGGGACTTCCTACGAGCAGTACTTC.